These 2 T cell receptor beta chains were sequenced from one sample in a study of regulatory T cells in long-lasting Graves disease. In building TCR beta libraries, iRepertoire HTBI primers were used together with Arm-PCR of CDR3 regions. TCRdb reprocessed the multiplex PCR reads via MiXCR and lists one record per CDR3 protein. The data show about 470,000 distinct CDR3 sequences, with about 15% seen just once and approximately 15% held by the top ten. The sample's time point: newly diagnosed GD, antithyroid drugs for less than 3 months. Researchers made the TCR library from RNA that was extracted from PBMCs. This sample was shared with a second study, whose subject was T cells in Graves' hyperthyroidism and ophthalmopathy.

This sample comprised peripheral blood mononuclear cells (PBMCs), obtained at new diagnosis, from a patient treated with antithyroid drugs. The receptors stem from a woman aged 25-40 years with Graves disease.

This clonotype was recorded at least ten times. The CDR3 here is CASSPGAGEVNTEAFF. CDR3 DNA: TGTGCCAGCAGCCCCGGGGCAGGGGAGGTTAACACTGAAGCTTTCTTT. The genes are TRBV7-2 and TRBJ1-1; D perhaps matches TRBD1 (6 bases). Germline V gene lookup returns CDR1 SGHTA and CDR2 FQGNSA. The CDR3 covers 16 residues. Trimming removed 5 bases from V and 2 bases from J, with 18 bases in between.

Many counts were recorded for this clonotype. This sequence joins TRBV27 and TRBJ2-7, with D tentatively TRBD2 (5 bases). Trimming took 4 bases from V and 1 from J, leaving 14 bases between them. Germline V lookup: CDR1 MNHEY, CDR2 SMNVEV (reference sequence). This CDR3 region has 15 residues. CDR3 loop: CASSSAWGVSYEQYF. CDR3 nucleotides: TGTGCCAGCAGTTCCGCGTGGGGAGTATCCTACGAGCAGTACTTC.